This T cell receptor (beta chain) was recorded in a study of shared clonotypes between healthy human individuals. A word on this clone: Its antigen is unidentified.

Germline V gene data show CDR1 as SEHNR and CDR2 as FQNEAQ (reference sequence). The CDR3 runs to 16 residues. V lost 5 bases, J lost 3 bases, and 20 bases lay in between. Study conclusions and caveats: Naive CD4 clonotypes were shared across several donors at about 5%.

Evenly divided among several immunoSEQ plates was the genomic DNA of each subset. Sequenced by immunoSEQ multiplex PCR; TCRdb stores in-frame clones only, minus some. The repertoire holds over 700,000 clones, with 72% as singletons. Donors comprised only Caucasian adults living in Nashville, Tennessee. Sequenced input: memory CD4+ T cells sorted from blood. The subset here: CD45RA-negative fraction. The rearrangement uses TRBV7-9 and TRBJ2-7, with D perhaps TRBD2 (5 bases). This clonotype was sampled from a woman aged 25 to 39 in good health. The CDR3 sequence is CASSPRPPGSVYEQYF. In DNA form, the CDR3 reads TGTGCCAGCAGCCCCCGCCCCCCGGGATCAGTCTACGAGCAGTACTTC.